These 28 T cell receptor beta chains came from one sample sequenced in a study of cytomegalovirus exposure and HLA in healthy donors. The PCR was carried out with 60 Vbeta primers and 13 Jbeta primers. TCRdb's copy holds only in-frame clones and misses some; the assay was immunoSEQ multiplex PCR. The data show 150,000 to 200,000 clones, 80% to 90% seen once. Material for sequencing was PBMCs. These receptors came from a man younger than 30 in good health and CMV-seropositive.

V gene TRBV4-3 combines with J gene TRBJ1-4, with 10 bases that match TRBD1. V lost 5 bases and J lost 3; bases outside the gene matches: 12. The germline gives CDR1 LGHNA, CDR2 YSLEER. This CDR3 spans 18 amino acids. In nucleotides, the CDR3 is TGCGCCAGCAGCGTACGGACAGGGGGGGTTCGGGCTAATGAAAAACTGTTTTTT. Encoded protein: CASSVRTGGVRANEKLFF.

This clone came up once. The chain joins TRBV9 to TRBJ2-2; a possible D gene is TRBD2 (5 bases). Germline V lookup: CDR1 SGDLS, CDR2 YYNGEE. This CDR3 comprises 17 residues. Trimming stripped 4 bases from V and 0 bases from J, with 16 bases between. This CDR3 is CASSSPRASPNTGELFF. The CDR3 DNA follows: TGTGCCAGCAGCTCCCCACGGGCTAGCCCGAACACCGGGGAGCTGTTTTTT. Drawing the rest from reference TRBV9 and TRBJ2-2, the complete variable domain is DSGVTQTPKHLITATGQRVTLRCSPRSGDLSVYWYQQSLDQGLQFLIQYYNGEERAKGNILERFSAQQFPDLHSELNLSSLELGDSALYFCASSSPRASPNTGELFFGEGSRLTVL.

The CDR3 nucleotides read TGTGCCAGCAGCTTGGGAGGTCAGTTGGGTTGGCCCCAGTACTTC. Its translation: CASSLGGQLGWPQYF. The rearrangement uses TRBV5-6 and TRBJ2-5; D not certain. The CDR3 has 15 residues. The V end lost 0 bases, the J end lost 9 bases, and 18 bases lay between the germline ends. Germline lookup yields CDR1 SGHDT and CDR2 YYEEEE. Full variable domain (rest looked up from reference TRBV5-6 and TRBJ2-5): DAGVTQSPTHLIKTRGQQVTLRCSPKSGHDTVSWYQQALGQGPQFIFQYYEEEERQRGNFPDRFSGHQFPNYSSELNVNALLLGDSALYLCASSLGGQLGWPQYFGPGTRLLVL.

The chain carries TRBV4-1 and TRBJ2-1, with no clear D. V lost 0 bases and J 6 bases, leaving 9 bases between the germline ends. The germline V gene has CDR1 MGHRA and CDR2 YSYEKL. CDR3 length: 14 residues. CDR3 protein: CASSQEFTVNEQFF. The CDR3 region has the DNA TGCGCCAGCAGCCAAGAGTTTACAGTCAATGAGCAGTTCTTC.

Only a few counts were recorded for this clone. CDR3 amino acids: CAWSPQGIRSSPLHF. DNA of the CDR3: TGTGCCTGGAGTCCGCAGGGGATACGCAGTTCACCCCTCCACTTT. The V gene is TRBV30, the J gene TRBJ1-6, with a possible D match to TRBD1 (6 bases). V shed 2 bases and J shed 9 bases, with 17 bases lying between them. Germline loops: CDR1 GTSNPN, CDR2 SVGIG (reference sequence). The CDR3 covers 15 residues.

The genes are TRBV5-1 and TRBJ2-7; 10 bases agree with TRBD1. V lost 4 bases and J lost 2; bases outside the gene matches: 12. This CDR3 has 17 residues. CDR1 is SGHRS and CDR2 is YFSETQ in the germline V gene. The CDR3 region is CASSVDLTGTGAYEQYF. CDR3 nucleotides: TGCGCCAGCAGCGTGGACTTAACCGGGACAGGGGCCTACGAGCAGTACTTC.

This clone was detected a few times. The gene calls are TRBV5-1 and TRBJ1-1; D may be TRBD1 (5 bases). Germline CDR1 and CDR2: SGHRS and YFSETQ. With 4 bases removed from V and 0 bases from J, the gap between germline ends came to 10 bases. The CDR3 loop spans 14 amino acids. The CDR3 protein is CASSKDTMNTEAFF. The DNA for the CDR3 is TGCGCCAGCAGCAAGGACACCATGAACACTGAAGCTTTCTTT.

The rearrangement uses TRBV9 and TRBJ2-7; TRBD1 agrees at 9 bases. J gave up 1 base and V 2 bases, and 7 bases lay outside the gene matches. The germline V gene has CDR1 SGDLS and CDR2 YYNGEE. The CDR3 is 16 amino acids. The CDR3 protein is CASSVQQGAPSYEQYF. CDR3 sequence (DNA): TGTGCCAGCAGCGTTCAACAGGGGGCTCCTTCCTACGAGCAGTACTTC.

The gene calls are TRBV5-5 and TRBJ2-3, with TRBD1 as a possible D gene (6 bases). The germline V and J ends were trimmed by 0 bases and 3 bases, with 14 bases remaining between them. This CDR3 spans 16 amino acids. Germline V gene sequence: CDR1 SGHKS, CDR2 YYEKEE (reference sequence). DNA of the CDR3: TGTGCCAGCAGCTTGGGTAAGGGACAAGGGACAGATACGCAGTATTTT. Translation gives CASSLGKGQGTDTQYF.

The chain uses TRBV9 and TRBJ2-5, with 8 nucleotides matching TRBD1. J was trimmed by 4 bases and V by 2 bases; bases with no gene match: 7. This CDR3 is 15 amino acids long. Germline lookup yields CDR1 SGDLS and CDR2 YYNGEE. The CDR3 loop reads CASSVQGAIGETQYF. In DNA form, the CDR3 reads TGTGCCAGCAGCGTCCAGGGGGCGATAGGAGAGACCCAGTACTTC.

This clone occurred once. The J gene is TRBJ2-5, the V gene TRBV27, with D possibly matching TRBD1 (6 bases). Trimming removed 3 bases at V and 5 bases at J, with 10 bases between. CDR3 size: 13 residues. Per germline, CDR1 MNHEY and CDR2 SMNVEV (reference sequence). The CDR3 region has the DNA TGTGCCAGCAGTTTTCTAGGGGGTGAGACCCAGTACTTC. Translating it yields CASSFLGGETQYF.

The V call is TRBV5-1, the J call TRBJ2-3, with TRBD2 matching 8 bases. The CDR3 has 14 residues. Germline-derived CDR1 and CDR2 are SGHRS and YFSETQ. The ends lost 0 bases at V and 4 bases at J; junction bases unmatched: 1. The CDR3 bases are TGCGCCAGCAGCTTGGCGGGGGGGCCAGATACGCAGTATTTT. It specifies CASSLAGGPDTQYF.

The chain combines TRBV6-6 with TRBJ2-3; D is unresolved. In germline, CDR1 is MNHNY, CDR2 SVGAGI (reference sequence). This CDR3 spans 11 amino acids. Trimming took 8 bases from V and 5 from J, leaving 8 bases between them. The CDR3 region is CASGPVDTQYF. The CDR3, as DNA: TGTGCCAGCGGTCCAGTAGATACGCAGTATTTT.

The chain links TRBV5-1 to TRBJ2-1; 7 nucleotides match TRBD1. The CDR3 has 14 amino acids. Germline V CDR1 and CDR2: SGHRS, YFSETQ. Trimming removed 2 bases from V and 2 bases from J; junction bases left unmatched: 1. The CDR3 nucleotides are TGCGCCAGCAGCTTCGGGACAGCCTACAATGAGCAGTTCTTC. Amino acid sequence: CASSFGTAYNEQFF.

The chain joins TRBV7-2 to TRBJ2-5; 8 nucleotides agree with TRBD2. Trimming cost V 5 bases and J 5 bases; bases outside gene matches: 4. There are 13 residues in the CDR3. Germline V gives CDR1 SGHTA, CDR2 FQGNSA. The CDR3 DNA sequence: TGTGCCAGCAGCCCGGGGGGGGACGAGACCCAGTACTTC. Its translation: CASSPGGDETQYF. Combining the CDR3 with reference TRBV7-2 and TRBJ2-5 gives the whole variable domain GAGVSQSPSNKVTEKGKDVELRCDPISGHTALYWYRQSLGQGLEFLIYFQGNSAPDKSGLPSDRFSAERTGGSVSTLTIQRTQQEDSAVYLCASSPGGDETQYFGPGTRLLVL.

The rearrangement links TRBV27 to TRBJ1-1; D is ambiguous. Trimming shortened V by 5 bases and J by 4 bases, and 17 bases separated the two germline ends. Germline loops: CDR1 MNHEY, CDR2 SMNVEV (reference sequence). The CDR3 has 15 residues. CDR3 protein: CASSPDSIRGTEAFF. DNA of the CDR3: TGTGCCAGCAGTCCCGACTCGATCAGAGGCACTGAAGCTTTCTTT.

The CDR3 is CATFRDNANYGYTF. CDR3 bases: TGTGCCACCTTCCGGGATAACGCTAACTATGGCTACACCTTC. This chain links TRBV19 with TRBJ1-2; D remains ambiguous. Trimming removed 10 bases at V and 0 bases at J, with 15 bases between. This CDR3 region has 14 residues. Germline V gene sequence: CDR1 LNHDA, CDR2 SQIVND (reference sequence).

The chain employs TRBV12-5 and TRBJ2-1; TRBD2 matches 11 bases. The CDR3 spans 17 residues. Losses at the gene ends were 6 bases for V and 7 bases for J; bases not matched to a gene: 14. CDR1 is LGHNT and CDR2 is FRNRAP in the germline V gene. DNA for the CDR3: TGTGCTAGTGGCCAGACTAGCGGGGAATACAATTTGAATGAGCAGTTCTTC. It codes for CASGQTSGEYNLNEQFF.

The chain is built from TRBV19 and TRBJ2-1; TRBD2 is a possible D gene (5 bases). The V and J ends lost 8 bases and 0 bases respectively, with 23 bases between them. The CDR3 has 18 residues. Per germline, CDR1 LNHDA and CDR2 SQIVND (reference sequence). The CDR3 DNA sequence: TGTGCCAGTGGCCGGGGTTTCCGCGACCTTAGCTCCTACAATGAGCAGTTCTTC. It yields the protein CASGRGFRDLSSYNEQFF.

The genes are TRBV7-9 and TRBJ2-1, with 13 positions matching TRBD2. The CDR3 is 18 residues long. Germline CDR1 and CDR2: SEHNR and FQNEAQ (reference sequence). V lost 4 bases to trimming and J lost 5 bases; unmatched junction nucleotides: 11. The CDR3, as DNA: TGTGCCAGCAGCTGGGAAAGAAAGACTAGCGGGGGGAACAATGAGCAGTTCTTC. This translates into CASSWERKTSGGNNEQFF.

This chain joins TRBV19 and TRBJ1-2, with TRBD1 identical over 7 bases. The CDR3 sequence is 16 residues long. Germline loops: CDR1 LNHDA, CDR2 SQIVND (reference sequence). With V trimmed by 4 bases and J by 4 bases, 12 bases remained unmatched. The CDR3 DNA reads as TGTGCCAGTAGTACCACCTTGGGACAGACAAGCTATGGCTACACCTTC. Amino acid sequence: CASSTTLGQTSYGYTF.

The chain uses TRBV7-9 and TRBJ1-4; D remains ambiguous. Trimming removed 6 bases from V and 9 bases from J, with 20 bases in between. CDR3 length equals 15 residues. CDR1 and CDR2 from the germline V gene are SEHNR and FQNEAQ (reference sequence). The CDR3: CASSQSGIVNKKLFF. CDR3 coding DNA: TGTGCCAGCAGTCAGTCGGGAATTGTCAATAAAAAACTGTTTTTT.

The chain has TRBV7-7 and TRBJ2-1, with a tentative D call TRBD1 (6 bases). From germline, CDR1 is SSHAT and CDR2 FNYEAQ (reference sequence). The CDR3 extends over 15 amino acids. V lost 5 bases, J lost 2 bases, and 13 bases lay in between. The CDR3 is CASSKDSTPYNEQFF. As DNA, the CDR3 is TGTGCCAGCAGCAAGGACAGTACCCCCTACAATGAGCAGTTCTTC. Full variable domain (missing parts from reference TRBV7-7 and TRBJ2-1): GAGVSQSPRYKVTKRGQDVTLRCDPISSHATLYWYQQALGQGPEFLTYFNYEAQPDKSGLPSDRFSAERPEGSISTLTIQRTEQRDSAMYRCASSKDSTPYNEQFFGPGTRLTVL.

This chain connects TRBV30 to TRBJ1-2; D gene unclear. V was pared by 2 bases and J by 2 bases, with 9 bases between. There are 13 residues in the CDR3. Germline CDR1 is GTSNPN and CDR2 is SVGIG (reference sequence). The CDR3 nucleotides are TGTGCCTGGAGTCAAAGTCTAAACTATGGCTACACCTTC. Translating it yields CAWSQSLNYGYTF.

The gene calls are TRBV27 and TRBJ1-2; perhaps TRBD1 as D (6 bases). From germline, CDR1 is MNHEY and CDR2 SMNVEV (reference sequence). The CDR3 covers 17 residues. V was pared by 2 bases and J by 3 bases, with 19 bases between. The CDR3 bases are TGTGCCAGCAGTTTAACACTCAACAGGGTGGGGTACTATGGCTACACCTTC. This gives the protein CASSLTLNRVGYYGYTF.

This sequence joins TRBV7-9 and TRBJ1-3; 9 bases are a match to TRBD1. The CDR3 has 14 residues. The J segment lost 9 bases and the V segment lost 5 bases, leaving 8 bases of the junction unmatched. Germline V gene data show CDR1 as SEHNR and CDR2 as FQNEAQ (reference sequence). CDR3 amino acids: CASSTGQGIPTIYF. The CDR3 bases are TGTGCCAGCAGCACGGGACAGGGAATACCCACCATATATTTT.

The V gene is TRBV30, the J gene TRBJ1-1; D is undetermined. The CDR3 covers 14 residues. V was trimmed by 1 base and J by 3 bases, leaving 12 bases between them. Germline V lookup: CDR1 GTSNPN, CDR2 SVGIG (reference sequence). CDR3 sequence reads: CAWSGTPRDTEAFF. CDR3 nucleotide sequence: TGTGCCTGGAGTGGAACCCCACGGGACACTGAAGCTTTCTTT.

The chain is built from TRBV5-6 and TRBJ1-6; possibly TRBD1 for D (5 bases). Trimming stripped 1 base from V and 9 bases from J, with 11 bases between. Germline assignment: CDR1 SGHDT and CDR2 YYEEEE. This CDR3 is 14 amino acids long. This CDR3 is CASSLSRAGSPLHF. DNA of the CDR3: TGTGCCAGCAGCTTGTCCAGGGCAGGTTCACCCCTCCACTTT.